This T cell receptor (beta chain) was captured by sequencing in a study of CD8 T cells in Susac syndrome. Random hexamers were used to reverse transcribe 0.5 to 1 ug of RNA. Across 54 Vbeta and 13 Jbeta, immunoSEQ multiplex PCR amplified TCR beta CDR3. From the immunoSEQ multiplex PCR reads, TCRdb called clonotypes with MiXCR, one entry per CDR3 protein. The sample has roughly 200,000 distinct CDR3 sequences; around 95% are singletons. V gave up 6 bases and J gave up 7 bases; unmatched junction bases: 5. This CDR3 has 14 amino acids. CDR1 and CDR2 from the germline V gene are SNHLY and FYNNEI. Peripheral blood CD8+ and CD4+ T cells were profiled by TCR beta sequencing. Healthy donors, matched for age and sex, constituted the control group. The CD8+ and CD4+ T cells were negatively isolated, with the TEMRA cells enriched by FACS.

The TCR comes from a human donor in good health. The sequencing input was CD4+ T cells from PBMCs. This chain joins TRBV2 and TRBJ1-5, with 11 nucleotides matching TRBD1. The CDR3 nucleotides read TGTGCCAGCAGAGCCGGGACAGGGGGACAGCCCCAGCATTTT. Its protein product is CASRAGTGGQPQHF.